These 26 T cell receptor beta chains originate from one sample sequenced in a study of regulatory T cells in long-lasting Graves disease. Investigators prepared the TCR beta libraries by applying iRepertoire HTBI primers and Arm-PCR of CDR3 regions. TCRdb re-derived calls from the multiplex PCR reads in MiXCR, one entry per CDR3 protein. The sample lists 420,000 or so distinct CDR3 sequences; around 17% were seen once. The sample's time point: newly diagnosed GD, antithyroid drugs for less than 3 months. The TCR library used RNA extracted from PBMCs. This same sample was also taken into another study, of T cells in Graves' hyperthyroidism and ophthalmopathy.

Source: peripheral blood mononuclear cells (PBMCs), taken at new diagnosis, from a patient treated with antithyroid drugs. Receptor source: a woman between 18 and 30 years old with Graves disease.

A remark on this clonotype: A junction boundary mismatches the germline segment, possibly from a read error. This sequence joins TRBV7-9 and TRBJ1-4; 8 bases fit TRBD1. The germline V gene has CDR1 SEHNR and CDR2 FQNEAQ (reference sequence). CDR3 length: 16 residues. CDR3 coding DNA: TGTGCCGGCAGCTCCTTTGGACAGGGATTCATCGAAAAACTGTTTTTT. This encodes CAGSSFGQGFIEKLFF.

This clonotype has ten or more counts. V and J are TRBV6-2 or TRBV6-3 and TRBJ2-3; D is unresolved. Trimming took off 6 bases at V and 4 bases at J, with 20 bases between the two ends. There are 16 residues in the CDR3. Germline CDR1 reads MNHEY; CDR2 reads SVGEGT. CDR3 residues: CASRNLKMGLADTQYF. CDR3 nucleotides: TGTGCCAGCAGAAACCTCAAGATGGGTTTAGCAGATACGCAGTATTTT.

The chain couples TRBV10-3 to TRBJ2-1; D remains ambiguous. Germline assignment: CDR1 ENHRY and CDR2 SYGVKD. Deletions cut 3 bases from V and 8 bases from J, with 5 bases between. The CDR3 is 11 amino acids. This chain's CDR3 is CAISDLDEQFF. CDR3 bases: TGTGCCATCAGTGACCTAGATGAGCAGTTCTTC.

There are many counts of this clonotype. The chain combines TRBV3-1 with TRBJ2-3; no clear D gene. CDR1 is LGHDT, CDR2 YNNKEL, per germline (reference sequence). V was shortened by 1 base and J by 6 bases, with 11 bases between the two germline ends. The CDR3 is 14 amino acids. CDR3 sequence reads: CASSQVNQRDTQYF. The CDR3 bases are TGTGCCAGCAGCCAAGTAAATCAACGGGATACGCAGTATTTT.

This clonotype came up a few times. This rearrangement joins TRBV19 to TRBJ2-7; no clear D gene. This CDR3 comprises 14 residues. The germline V and J ends were trimmed by 0 bases and 1 base, with 7 bases remaining between them. Germline V gene data show CDR1 as LNHDA and CDR2 as SQIVND (reference sequence). The CDR3 nucleotides are TGTGCCAGTAGTATAGAAGCCAGATCCTACGAGCAGTACTTC. Residues: CASSIEARSYEQYF.

This clonotype was recorded at least ten times. This chain uses TRBV7-2 with TRBJ2-3, with TRBD2 identical over 8 bases. V lost 5 bases and J lost 4; bases outside the gene matches: 8. The CDR3 is 15 amino acids. The germline V gene encodes CDR1 SGHTA and CDR2 FQGNSA. The CDR3 DNA follows: TGTGCCAGCAGCCGTTTTCCGGGAGGGGCAGATACGCAGTATTTT. This translates into CASSRFPGGADTQYF.

This clonotype was seen a handful of times. The J gene is TRBJ1-5, the V gene TRBV10-3; D remains unclear. V was trimmed by 8 bases and J by 7 bases, leaving 15 bases between them. Germline V gene sequence: CDR1 ENHRY, CDR2 SYGVKD. The CDR3 is 13 residues long. The CDR3 loop is CAISDGPGQPQHF. The CDR3 region has the DNA TGTGCCATCTCCGACGGGCCCGGCCAGCCCCAGCATTTT.

V usage is TRBV12-3 or TRBV12-4 and J usage is TRBJ2-7; 11 bases match TRBD1. After removal of 7 bases from V and 2 bases from J, the junction contained 7 bases not matched to a gene. This CDR3 region has 15 residues. CDR3 DNA: TGTGCCAGCACCACCAAGGGACAGGGGGCCTACGAGCAGTACTTC. Translation: CASTTKGQGAYEQYF.

This clonotype came up many times. V and J are TRBV6-1 and TRBJ2-1; 12 nucleotides agree with TRBD2. J lost 7 bases, V lost 6 bases, and 7 bases had no gene match. The CDR3 is 15 amino acids. In germline, CDR1 is MNHNS, CDR2 SASEGT. The CDR3 nucleotides are TGTGCCAGCAGGAGGACTAGCGGGATGGCTAATGAGCAGTTCTTC. This translates into CASRRTSGMANEQFF.

This clonotype turned up a few times. The J gene is TRBJ2-1, the V gene TRBV7-8; D uncertain. The CDR3 contains 14 residues. V was trimmed by 2 bases and J by 3 bases, leaving 8 bases between them. Germline CDR1 reads SGHVS; CDR2 reads FQNEAQ. The CDR3 is CASSLLGIYNEQFF. CDR3 in DNA: TGTGCCAGCAGCTTATTGGGAATCTACAATGAGCAGTTCTTC.

This clonotype appeared a few times. The genes are TRBV6-2 or TRBV6-3 and TRBJ1-6; 8 positions match TRBD1. Trimming removed 4 bases from V and 1 base from J; junction bases left unmatched: 3. CDR1 and CDR2 (germline): MNHEY, SVGEGT. The CDR3 is 16 residues long. The CDR3 nucleotides are TGTGCCAGCAGTTCGACAGGGGTGTCCTATAATTCACCCCTCCACTTT. As protein: CASSSTGVSYNSPLHF.

CDR3 region: CASSQDCEQYF. Here the CDR3 DNA reads TGCGCCAGCAGCCAAGATTGCGAGCAGTACTTC. The chain has TRBV4-3 and TRBJ2-7, with D hard to call. This CDR3 comprises 11 residues. The V end was cut by 0 bases, the J end by 6 bases, with 3 bases between. Germline V lookup: CDR1 LGHNA, CDR2 YSLEER.

In its sample, this clonotype was seen a few times. V usage is TRBV19 and J usage is TRBJ1-4; 9 nucleotides line up with TRBD1. V was clipped by 4 bases and J by 4 bases; unmatched bases: 10. This CDR3 region has 17 residues. Germline V CDR1 and CDR2: LNHDA, SQIVND (reference sequence). The DNA for the CDR3 is TGTGCCAGTAGTACCATCCGACGGACAGGGGATAATGAAAAACTGTTTTTT. This encodes CASSTIRRTGDNEKLFF.

This clonotype was counted only a few times. The J gene is TRBJ1-3, the V gene TRBV6-2 or TRBV6-3, with D unclear. The germline V gene has CDR1 MNHEY and CDR2 SVGEGT. V lost 8 bases and J lost 3, with 14 bases in between. CDR3 size: 14 residues. The CDR3 protein is CASVSLGGGNTIYF. CDR3 sequence (DNA): TGTGCCAGCGTTTCATTGGGTGGTGGAAACACCATATATTTT.

This clonotype was recorded a few times. The chain links TRBV10-3 to TRBJ1-4; TRBD1 agrees at 8 bases. V lost 4 bases to trimming and J lost 0 bases; unmatched junction nucleotides: 4. CDR1 is ENHRY, CDR2 SYGVKD, per germline. The CDR3 extends over 16 amino acids. The CDR3 protein is CAISGGTGATNEKLFF. CDR3 coding DNA: TGTGCCATCAGTGGCGGGACAGGTGCAACTAATGAAAAACTGTTTTTT.

This clonotype came up many times. The V gene is TRBV30, the J gene TRBJ1-4, with D possibly matching TRBD1 (6 bases). Germline lookup yields CDR1 GTSNPN and CDR2 SVGIG (reference sequence). CDR3 length: 13 residues. With 2 bases removed from V and 7 bases from J, the gap between germline ends came to 11 bases. The chain's CDR3 is CAWSLEGGEKLFF. The DNA for the CDR3 is TGTGCCTGGAGTTTGGAAGGGGGTGAAAAACTGTTTTTT.

Ten or more counts support this clonotype. This chain connects TRBV12-3 or TRBV12-4 to TRBJ2-1; TRBD2 might be the D (5 bases). Trimming removed 5 bases at V and 1 base at J, with 12 bases between. The CDR3 has 15 residues. CDR3 region: CASSGGRRSYNEQFF. DNA of the CDR3: TGTGCCAGCAGTGGAGGACGGCGATCCTACAATGAGCAGTTCTTC.

This clonotype has a handful of counts. The V gene is TRBV27, the J gene TRBJ2-3; D gene uncertain. The length of the CDR3 is 14 residues. V gave up 3 bases and J gave up 3 bases, with 10 bases separating them. Germline V gene lookup returns CDR1 MNHEY and CDR2 SMNVEV (reference sequence). DNA of the CDR3: TGTGCCAGCAGTTTCAACCTGAATACAGATACGCAGTATTTT. Encoded protein: CASSFNLNTDTQYF.

This clonotype is a singleton in its sample. V usage is TRBV6-1 and J usage is TRBJ1-1; D perhaps matches TRBD1 (6 bases). CDR3 length equals 14 residues. Germline-derived CDR1 and CDR2 are MNHNS and SASEGT. The V gene lost 3 bases and the J gene lost 0 bases, with 8 bases spanning the gap. CDR3 amino acids: CASSDGTLNTEAFF. CDR3 bases: TGTGCCAGCAGTGACGGGACACTGAACACTGAAGCTTTCTTT.

This clonotype appeared a single time. The V gene is TRBV20-1, the J gene TRBJ1-2; 8 bases align to TRBD1. This CDR3 has 15 residues. V shed 0 bases, J shed 8 bases, and the junction held 11 bases outside the gene matches. The germline CDR1 and CDR2 sequences are DFQATT and SNEGSKA (reference sequence). CDR3 coding DNA: TGCAGTGCTAGAGACAAGGGACAGGCTGAAGGGGGCTACACCTTC. It yields the protein CSARDKGQAEGGYTF.

This clonotype was seen repeatedly, ten times or more. This chain connects TRBV20-1 to TRBJ2-5; TRBD2 aligns across 8 bases. This CDR3 is 15 amino acids long. The V gene end was trimmed by 1 base and the J gene end by 2 bases; junction bases not matched to a gene: 6. The germline V gene encodes CDR1 DFQATT and CDR2 SNEGSKA (reference sequence). The CDR3 DNA sequence: TGCAGTGCTAGAGGACTACTAGCGGATCAAGAGACCCAGTACTTC. It codes for CSARGLLADQETQYF.

This clonotype showed up just a few times. The rearrangement uses TRBV13 and TRBJ2-7; D might be TRBD2 (5 bases). Germline assignment: CDR1 PRHDT and CDR2 FYEKMQ (reference sequence). Trimming removed 3 bases from V and 7 bases from J, with 13 bases in between. CDR3 size: 13 residues. The CDR3 here is CASSFTSSDEQYF. As DNA, the CDR3 is TGTGCCAGCAGCTTTACTAGTTCCGATGAGCAGTACTTC.

This clonotype was observed many times. The CDR3 here is CASRDLATGELFF. DNA of the CDR3: TGTGCCAGCAGGGATCTAGCCACCGGGGAGCTGTTTTTT. V gene TRBV2 combines with J gene TRBJ2-2; possibly TRBD2 for D (5 bases). The V and J ends lost 6 bases and 4 bases respectively, with 9 bases between them. This CDR3 is built from 13 residues. Germline lookup yields CDR1 SNHLY and CDR2 FYNNEI. The complete variable domain, with remaining parts taken from reference TRBV2 and TRBJ2-2, reads EPEVTQTPSHQVTQMGQEVILRCVPISNHLYFYWYRQILGQKVEFLVSFYNNEISEKSEIFDDQFSVERPDGSNFTLKIRSTKLEDSAMYFCASRDLATGELFFGEGSRLTVL.

This chain uses TRBV7-2 with TRBJ1-2, with a possible D match to TRBD1 (6 bases). This CDR3 comprises 15 residues. The V and J ends lost 1 base and 3 bases respectively, with 12 bases between them. CDR1 SGHTA and CDR2 FQGNSA come from the germline V gene. The CDR3 loop reads CASSLEGAGDYGYTF. In DNA, the CDR3 is TGTGCCAGCAGCTTAGAAGGGGCAGGGGACTATGGCTACACCTTC.

The table lists this clonotype with many counts. The CDR3 loop reads CASSYSHVYEQYF. CDR3 nucleotide sequence: TGTGCCAGCAGTTACTCGCACGTCTACGAGCAGTACTTC. V is TRBV6-5 and J is TRBJ2-7; D gene uncertain. The ends were cut back, 0 bases at V and 3 bases at J, with 6 bases in the middle. This CDR3 has 13 amino acids. Germline V lookup: CDR1 MNHEY, CDR2 SVGAGI.

The V and J genes are TRBV7-9 and TRBJ2-6, with a possible D match to TRBD1 (7 bases). Trimming removed 5 bases at V and 2 bases at J, with 19 bases between. Germline CDR1 is SEHNR and CDR2 is FQNEAQ (reference sequence). The CDR3 is made up of 18 amino acids. This chain's CDR3 is CASSTRQGREPGANVLTF. For the CDR3, the DNA is TGTGCCAGCAGCACCCGACAGGGTCGGGAGCCTGGGGCCAACGTCCTGACTTTC.